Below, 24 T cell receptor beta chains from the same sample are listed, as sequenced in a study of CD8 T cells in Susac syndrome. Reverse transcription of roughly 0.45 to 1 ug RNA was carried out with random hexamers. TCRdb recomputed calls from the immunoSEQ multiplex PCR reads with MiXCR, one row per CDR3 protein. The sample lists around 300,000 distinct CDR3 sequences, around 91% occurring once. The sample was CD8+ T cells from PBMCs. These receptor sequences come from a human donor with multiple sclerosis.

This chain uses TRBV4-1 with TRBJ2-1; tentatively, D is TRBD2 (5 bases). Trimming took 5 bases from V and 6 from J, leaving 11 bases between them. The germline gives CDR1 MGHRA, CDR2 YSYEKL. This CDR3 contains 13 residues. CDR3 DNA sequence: TGCGCCAGCAGCAGCCTCGGACTCAATGAGCAGTTCTTC. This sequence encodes CASSSLGLNEQFF.

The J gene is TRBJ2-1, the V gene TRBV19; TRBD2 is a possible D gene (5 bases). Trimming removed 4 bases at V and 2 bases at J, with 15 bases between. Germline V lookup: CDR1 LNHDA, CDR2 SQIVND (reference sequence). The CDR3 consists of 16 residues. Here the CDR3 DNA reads TGTGCCAGTAGTAAAGGACTCACGAGAACCTACAATGAGCAGTTCTTC. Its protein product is CASSKGLTRTYNEQFF.

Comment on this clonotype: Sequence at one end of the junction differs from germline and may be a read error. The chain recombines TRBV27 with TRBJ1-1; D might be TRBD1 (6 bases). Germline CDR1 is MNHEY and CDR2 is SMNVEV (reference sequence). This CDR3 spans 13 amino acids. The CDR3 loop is CASSLASTVPGVF. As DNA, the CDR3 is TGTGCCAGCAGTTTGGCCTCGACAGTGCCAGGGGTCTTT.

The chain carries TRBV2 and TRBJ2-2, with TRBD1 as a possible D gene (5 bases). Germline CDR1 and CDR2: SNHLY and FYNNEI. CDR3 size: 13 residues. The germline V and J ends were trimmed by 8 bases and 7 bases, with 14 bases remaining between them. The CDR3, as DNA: TGTGCCAGCTCGCTAGGGGCCAGCGGGGAGCTGTTTTTT. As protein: CASSLGASGELFF.

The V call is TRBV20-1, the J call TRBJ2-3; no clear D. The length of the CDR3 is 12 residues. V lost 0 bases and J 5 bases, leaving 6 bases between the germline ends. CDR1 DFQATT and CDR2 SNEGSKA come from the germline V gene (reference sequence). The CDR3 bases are TGCAGTGCTAGAGAACCATTAGATACGCAGTATTTT. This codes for CSAREPLDTQYF.

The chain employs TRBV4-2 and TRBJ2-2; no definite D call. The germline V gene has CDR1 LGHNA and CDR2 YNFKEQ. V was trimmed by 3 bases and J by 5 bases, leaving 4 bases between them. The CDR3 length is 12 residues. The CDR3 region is CASSQRTGELFF. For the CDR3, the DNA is TGTGCCAGCAGCCAGCGAACCGGGGAGCTGTTTTTT.

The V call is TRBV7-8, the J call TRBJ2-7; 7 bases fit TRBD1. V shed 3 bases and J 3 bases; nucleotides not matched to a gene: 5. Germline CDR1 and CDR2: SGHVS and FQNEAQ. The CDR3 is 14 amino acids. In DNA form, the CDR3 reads TGTGCCAGCAGCTTCAGCCAGGGGGTCTACGAGCAGTACTTC. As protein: CASSFSQGVYEQYF.

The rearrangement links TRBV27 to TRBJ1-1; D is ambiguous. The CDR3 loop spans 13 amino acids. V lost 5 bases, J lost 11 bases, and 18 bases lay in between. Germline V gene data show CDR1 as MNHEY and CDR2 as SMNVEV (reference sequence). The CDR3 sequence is CASSPTPTSRAFF. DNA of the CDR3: TGTGCCAGCAGTCCCACCCCGACCTCTCGTGCTTTCTTT.

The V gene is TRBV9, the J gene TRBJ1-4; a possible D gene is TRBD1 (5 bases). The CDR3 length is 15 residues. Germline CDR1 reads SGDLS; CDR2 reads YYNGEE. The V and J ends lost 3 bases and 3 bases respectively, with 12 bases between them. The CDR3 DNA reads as TGTGCCAGCAGCGCGCCCGGGGGAGCTAATGAAAAACTGTTTTTT. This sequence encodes CASSAPGGANEKLFF. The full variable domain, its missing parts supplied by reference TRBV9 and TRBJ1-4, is DSGVTQTPKHLITATGQRVTLRCSPRSGDLSVYWYQQSLDQGLQFLIQYYNGEERAKGNILERFSAQQFPDLHSELNLSSLELGDSALYFCASSAPGGANEKLFFGSGTQLSVL.

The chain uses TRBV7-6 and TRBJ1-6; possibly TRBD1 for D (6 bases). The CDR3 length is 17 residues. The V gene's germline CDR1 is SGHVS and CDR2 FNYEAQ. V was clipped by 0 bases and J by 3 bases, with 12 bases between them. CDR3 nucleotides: TGTGCCAGCAGCTTAGCGGGGGGGCGGAACTATAATTCACCCCTCCACTTT. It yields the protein CASSLAGGRNYNSPLHF. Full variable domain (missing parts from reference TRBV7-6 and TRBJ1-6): GAGVSQSPRYKVTKRGQDVALRCDPISGHVSLYWYRQALGQGPEFLTYFNYEAQQDKSGLPNDRFSAERPEGSISTLTIQRTEQRDSAMYRCASSLAGGRNYNSPLHFGNGTRLTVT.

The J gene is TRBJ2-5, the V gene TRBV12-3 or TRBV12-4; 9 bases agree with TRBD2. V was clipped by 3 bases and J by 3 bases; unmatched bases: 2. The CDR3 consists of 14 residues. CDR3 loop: CASSLVAGEETQYF. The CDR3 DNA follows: TGTGCCAGCAGTTTGGTAGCGGGGGAAGAGACCCAGTACTTC.

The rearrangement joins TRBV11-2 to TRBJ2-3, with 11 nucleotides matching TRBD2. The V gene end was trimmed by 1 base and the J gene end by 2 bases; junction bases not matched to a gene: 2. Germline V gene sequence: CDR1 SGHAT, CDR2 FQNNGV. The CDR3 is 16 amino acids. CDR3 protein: CASSLVTSGDTDTQYF. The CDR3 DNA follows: TGTGCCAGCAGCTTAGTGACTAGCGGGGACACAGATACGCAGTATTTT.

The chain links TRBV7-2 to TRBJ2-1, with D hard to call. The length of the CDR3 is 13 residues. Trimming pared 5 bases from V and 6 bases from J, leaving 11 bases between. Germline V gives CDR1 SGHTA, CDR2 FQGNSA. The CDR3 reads CASSPPPFNEQFF. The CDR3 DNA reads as TGTGCCAGCAGCCCCCCGCCTTTCAATGAGCAGTTCTTC.

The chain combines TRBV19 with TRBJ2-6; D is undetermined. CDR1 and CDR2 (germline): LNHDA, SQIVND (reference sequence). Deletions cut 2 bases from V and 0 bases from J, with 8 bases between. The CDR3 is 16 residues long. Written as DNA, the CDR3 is TGTGCCAGTAGTATAAGTCCCCCCTCTGGGGCCAACGTCCTGACTTTC. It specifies CASSISPPSGANVLTF. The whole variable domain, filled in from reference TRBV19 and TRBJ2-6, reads DGGITQSPKYLFRKEGQNVTLSCEQNLNHDAMYWYRQDPGQGLRLIYYSQIVNDFQKGDIAEGYSVSREKKESFPLTVTSAQKNPTAFYLCASSISPPSGANVLTFGAGSRLTVL.

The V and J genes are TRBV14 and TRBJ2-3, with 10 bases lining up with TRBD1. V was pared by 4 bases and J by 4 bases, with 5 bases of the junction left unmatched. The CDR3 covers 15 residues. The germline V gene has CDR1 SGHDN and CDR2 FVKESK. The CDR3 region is CASSRQGASADTQYF. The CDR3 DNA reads TGTGCCAGCAGCCGACAGGGGGCTAGTGCAGATACGCAGTATTTT.

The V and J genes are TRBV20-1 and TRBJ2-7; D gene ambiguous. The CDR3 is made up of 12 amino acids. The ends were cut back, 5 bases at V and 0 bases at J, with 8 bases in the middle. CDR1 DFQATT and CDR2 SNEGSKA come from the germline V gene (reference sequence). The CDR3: CSAPRSSYEQYF. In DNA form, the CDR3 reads TGCAGTGCTCCCCGATCCTCCTACGAGCAGTACTTC.

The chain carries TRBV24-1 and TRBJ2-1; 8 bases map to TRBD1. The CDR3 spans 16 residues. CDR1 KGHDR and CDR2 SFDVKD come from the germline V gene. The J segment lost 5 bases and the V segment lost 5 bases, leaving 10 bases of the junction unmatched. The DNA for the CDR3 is TGTGCCACCAGTGGCCAGGGGGCCTTTCCGGACAATGAGCAGTTCTTC. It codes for CATSGQGAFPDNEQFF.

The CDR3 reads CASSYGTSTEAFF. The CDR3 bases are TGTGCCAGCAGTTACGGGACGAGCACTGAAGCTTTCTTT. The gene calls are TRBV6-5 and TRBJ1-1; possible D gene TRBD1, 5 bases. CDR3 length: 13 amino acids. Germline V gives CDR1 MNHEY, CDR2 SVGAGI. V was shortened by 2 bases and J by 4 bases, with 8 bases between the two germline ends.

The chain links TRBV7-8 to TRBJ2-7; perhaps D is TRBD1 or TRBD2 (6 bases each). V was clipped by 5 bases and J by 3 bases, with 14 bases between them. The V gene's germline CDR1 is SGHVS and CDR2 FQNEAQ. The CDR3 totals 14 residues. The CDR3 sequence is CASSRREQGYEQYF. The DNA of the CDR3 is TGTGCCAGCAGCCGGAGGGAACAGGGCTACGAGCAGTACTTC.

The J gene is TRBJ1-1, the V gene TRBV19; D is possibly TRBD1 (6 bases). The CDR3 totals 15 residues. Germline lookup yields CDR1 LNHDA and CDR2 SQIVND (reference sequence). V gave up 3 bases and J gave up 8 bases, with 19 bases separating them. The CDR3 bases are TGTGCCAGTAGTATTGGAAGGGGGGTCTTAACGGAAGCTTTCTTT. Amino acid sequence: CASSIGRGVLTEAFF.

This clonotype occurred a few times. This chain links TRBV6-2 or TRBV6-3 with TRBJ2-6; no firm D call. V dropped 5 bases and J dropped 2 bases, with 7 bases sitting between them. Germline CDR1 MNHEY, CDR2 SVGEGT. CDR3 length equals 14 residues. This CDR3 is CASSPDTGANVLTF. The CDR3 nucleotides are TGTGCCAGCAGTCCCGACACTGGGGCCAACGTCCTGACTTTC.

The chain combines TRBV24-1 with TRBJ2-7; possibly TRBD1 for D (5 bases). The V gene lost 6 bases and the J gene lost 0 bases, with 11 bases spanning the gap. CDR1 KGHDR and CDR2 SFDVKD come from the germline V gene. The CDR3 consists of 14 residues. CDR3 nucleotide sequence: TGTGCCACCAGTAGCGACAGTGCCTCCTACGAGCAGTACTTC. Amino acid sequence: CATSSDSASYEQYF.

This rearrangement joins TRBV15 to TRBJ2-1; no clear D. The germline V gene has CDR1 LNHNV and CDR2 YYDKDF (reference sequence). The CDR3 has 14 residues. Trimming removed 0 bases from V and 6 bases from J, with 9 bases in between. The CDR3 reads CATSRDRESNEQFF. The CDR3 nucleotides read TGTGCCACCAGCAGAGATCGAGAAAGCAATGAGCAGTTCTTC.

The CDR3 nucleotides are TGTGCCAGCAGTCTCCTAGTGATGCAGACCCAGTACTTC. Translation gives CASSLLVMQTQYF. The rearrangement uses TRBV6-2 or TRBV6-3 and TRBJ2-5; D is unclear. Germline loops: CDR1 MNHEY, CDR2 SVGEGT. V lost 5 bases and J 6 bases, leaving 13 bases between the germline ends. This CDR3 spans 13 amino acids.